This T cell receptor beta chain derives from a study of T cell responses to AZD1222 COVID-19 vaccine. At the level of the study: Combined were second doses at about 4 or about 12 weeks.

In this sample, this clone turned up once. Its antigen is unknown. Overall study results and limits: Compared with day 0, the breadth and depth of the Spike-specific TCR repertoire rose significantly after two doses of AZD1222.

The assay was immunoSEQ multiplex PCR, and TCRdb's table has in-frame clones only and misses some. The profile shows 80,000 to 100,000 clones, about 88% of them singletons. The ends lost 5 bases at V and 5 bases at J; junction bases unmatched: 8. CDR1 and CDR2 (germline): LNHDA, SQIVND (reference sequence). There are 15 residues in the CDR3. The chain joins TRBV19 to TRBJ2-2; 7 bases map to TRBD2. The sequence was collected from an adult in good health. The specimen comprised peripheral blood, sampled on day 0 of AZD1222 vaccination. In DNA, the CDR3 is TGTGCCAGTAGTGCCCCGGGACTACGAACCGGGGAGCTGTTTTTT. It is translated as CASSAPGLRTGELFF.